The clone carrying this T cell receptor (beta chain) was counted only a few times. The CDR3 runs to 12 residues. The germline V and J ends were trimmed by 7 bases and 3 bases, with 6 bases remaining between them. The germline CDR1 and CDR2 sequences are MNHEY and SVGAGI. The data are from a study of blood T cell repertoires in COVID-19. In the study overall: Sites in the United States, Italy and Spain provided acute and convalescent COVID-19 samples.

Original processing methods: For nucleated cells, counts were estimated from reference gene primer amplification. Generated by immunoSEQ multiplex PCR, the TCRdb table keeps only in-frame clones and is missing some. The V and J calls and the clone size are those of that table, but D and trimming were determined from the DNA. The data show fewer than 500,000 clones, with roughly 85% seen just once and 1.4% held by the top ten. The sequence was collected from a woman in her thirties with active or convalescent COVID-19. The rearrangement links TRBV6-5 to TRBJ2-2; D is unresolved. The sample consisted of peripheral blood. For the CDR3, the DNA is TGTGCCAGCAAGATAGACACCGGGGAGCTGTTTTTT. Translated, it gives CASKIDTGELFF.